The 14 T cell receptor beta chains below come from one sample, sequenced in a study of T cells in Graves' hyperthyroidism and ophthalmopathy. It was RNA transcripts that yielded the amplified TCR beta CDR3 regions. The HTBI primer set was used in a first-round RT-PCR of the TCR CDR3. TCRdb itself ran the multiplex PCR reads through MiXCR, one entry per CDR3 protein. Here the sample spans approximately 400,000 distinct CDR3 sequences, 11% to 15% being singletons. Specimen: blood. Source of these receptors: a man in his forties or fifties with Graves' ophthalmopathy.

The chain has TRBV11-3 and TRBJ2-1, with D possibly being TRBD2 (6 bases). V lost 4 bases, J lost 5 bases, and 18 bases lay in between. The CDR3 has 16 residues. Germline V CDR1 and CDR2: SGHNT, YENEEA. The CDR3 DNA follows: TGTGCCAGCAGCTCATGGGGCGGGGCCCTTAACAATGAGCAGTTCTTC. Translation gives CASSSWGGALNNEQFF.

This clonotype was observed at least ten times. This rearrangement joins TRBV20-1 to TRBJ2-2, with 8 bases lining up with TRBD2. J lost 0 bases, V lost 7 bases, and 4 bases had no gene match. Germline V gives CDR1 DFQATT, CDR2 SNEGSKA (reference sequence). The CDR3 spans 14 residues. Here the CDR3 reads CSVSGTANTGELFF. CDR3 nucleotides: TGCAGTGTTAGCGGGACGGCGAACACCGGGGAGCTGTTTTTT.

V and J are TRBV7-3 and TRBJ1-1; TRBD1 might be the D (5 bases). Germline CDR1 SGHTA, CDR2 FQGTGA. Trimming cost V 1 base and J 0 bases, with 18 bases left between them. The CDR3 loop spans 18 amino acids. Here the CDR3 DNA reads TGTGCCAGCAGCTTAAAAAAGGGGCAGTCAAGCCTGAACACTGAAGCTTTCTTT. It specifies CASSLKKGQSSLNTEAFF.

This clonotype was detected many times. The V call is TRBV3-1, the J call TRBJ1-1; D uncertain. This CDR3 is built from 14 residues. V dropped 0 bases and J dropped 11 bases, with 16 bases sitting between them. Germline loops: CDR1 LGHDT, CDR2 YNNKEL (reference sequence). The chain's CDR3 is CASSQDFEPLSAFF. The CDR3 DNA reads as TGTGCCAGCAGCCAAGATTTTGAACCTCTGTCTGCTTTCTTT.

The chain links TRBV6-1 to TRBJ2-2; the D call may be TRBD1 or TRBD2 (5 bases each). V lost 7 bases, J lost 4 bases, and 16 bases lay in between. Germline V lookup: CDR1 MNHNS, CDR2 SASEGT. This CDR3 has 15 residues. CDR3 sequence reads: CASNRGTGTTGELFF. The CDR3 coding sequence is TGTGCCAGCAATCGAGGGACCGGCACCACCGGGGAGCTGTTTTTT.

V is TRBV6-1 and J is TRBJ1-4; the D is unclear. Germline values: CDR1 MNHNS, CDR2 SASEGT. The CDR3 covers 13 residues. Trimming pared 6 bases from V and 4 bases from J, leaving 9 bases between. CDR3: CASSGNRNEKLFF. The DNA of the CDR3 is TGTGCCAGCAGCGGCAACCGTAATGAAAAACTGTTTTTT.

This clonotype was seen many times. The chain employs TRBV15 and TRBJ2-1; perhaps TRBD2 as D (6 bases). This CDR3 contains 15 residues. The germline V and J ends were trimmed by 1 base and 7 bases, with 14 bases remaining between them. Per germline, CDR1 LNHNV and CDR2 YYDKDF (reference sequence). CDR3 coding DNA: TGTGCCACCAGCAGAGGGGGAGGAGGGAAAAATGAGCAGTTCTTC. Its translation: CATSRGGGGKNEQFF.

This sequence joins TRBV5-6 and TRBJ2-7; TRBD1 might be the D (6 bases). This CDR3 spans 17 amino acids. V was trimmed by 2 bases and J by 4 bases, leaving 22 bases between them. The germline gives CDR1 SGHDT, CDR2 YYEEEE. The CDR3 protein is CASSFLLDSSGEYEQYF. CDR3 in DNA: TGTGCCAGCAGCTTTTTGTTGGACAGTTCAGGGGAATACGAGCAGTACTTC.

This clonotype has ten or more counts. J is TRBJ2-1 and V is TRBV28; the match to TRBD2 covers 8 bases. Trimming removed 10 bases from V and 6 bases from J; junction bases left unmatched: 5. Germline lookup yields CDR1 MDHEN and CDR2 SYDVKM. CDR3 length: 12 residues. The CDR3 DNA reads as TGTGCCACTGACGGACTAGCCAATGAGCAGTTCTTC. Its translation: CATDGLANEQFF.

This clonotype was counted ten times or more. The chain uses TRBV20-1 and TRBJ2-5; tentatively, D is TRBD1 (5 bases). Deletions cut 1 base from V and 2 bases from J, with 17 bases between. The CDR3 has 16 residues. Germline loops: CDR1 DFQATT, CDR2 SNEGSKA (reference sequence). This chain's CDR3 is CSARGTSDIRQETQYF. CDR3 in DNA: TGCAGTGCTAGAGGAACCTCGGACATCAGGCAAGAGACCCAGTACTTC.

In this sample, this clonotype turned up many times. This sequence joins TRBV2 and TRBJ1-4, with TRBD1 as a possible D gene (6 bases). The V gene's germline CDR1 is SNHLY and CDR2 FYNNEI. The length of the CDR3 is 14 residues. Trimming removed 7 bases at V and 0 bases at J, with 9 bases between. In DNA, the CDR3 is TGTGCCAGCACTAGGGGGACAACTAATGAAAAACTGTTTTTT. Translating it yields CASTRGTTNEKLFF.

The chain employs TRBV20-1 and TRBJ2-5, with TRBD1 identical over 9 bases. J lost 5 bases, V lost 6 bases, and 7 bases had no gene match. CDR1 DFQATT and CDR2 SNEGSKA come from the germline V gene (reference sequence). There are 13 residues in the CDR3. CDR3 residues: CSAMTGGGETQYF. In DNA form, the CDR3 reads TGCAGTGCCATGACAGGGGGGGGGGAGACCCAGTACTTC.

The chain has TRBV28 and TRBJ2-2, with 9 bases identical to TRBD2. CDR1 is MDHEN and CDR2 is SYDVKM in the germline V gene. Trimming removed 6 bases from V and 4 bases from J; junction bases left unmatched: 6. CDR3 size: 15 residues. The CDR3 nucleotides are TGTGCCAGCAGAACAGCGGGAGGTTCCACCGGGGAGCTGTTTTTT. Its translation is CASRTAGGSTGELFF. Variable domain in full (rest from reference TRBV28 and TRBJ2-2): DVKVTQSSRYLVKRTGEKVFLECVQDMDHENMFWYRQDPGLGLRLIYFSYDVKMKEKGDIPEGYSVSREKKERFSLILESASTNQTSMYLCASRTAGGSTGELFFGEGSRLTVL.

This clonotype was observed many times. This chain joins TRBV2 and TRBJ1-4; tentatively, D is TRBD1 (6 bases). V gave up 4 bases and J gave up 8 bases, with 20 bases separating them. CDR3 length: 16 residues. The germline gives CDR1 SNHLY, CDR2 FYNNEI. The CDR3 sequence is CASSGYGSRGGEKLFF. For the CDR3, the DNA is TGTGCCAGCAGTGGGTACGGGTCCAGGGGTGGCGAAAAACTGTTTTTT.